This TCR beta chain was sequenced during a study of blood T cells in healthy people across ages. Notes on the study in general: Naive T cell percentage showed a strong correlation with the diversity of TCR beta.

Points on this clonotype: Its antigen is not identified.

Primed by a sample-barcoded 5' primer and a J-beta primer mix, a second PCR proceeded for 7 to 11 cycles. One entry per CDR3 protein results from TCRdb running MiXCR on the 5' RACE reads. In the table there are fewer than 2,000,000 distinct CDR3 sequences, 34% of which are singletons. V was shortened by 6 bases and J by 1 base, with 6 bases between the two germline ends. The germline gives CDR1 MRHNA, CDR2 SNTAGT. The CDR3 length is 13 residues. Sequenced sample: blood. The TCR sequence derives from a woman between 25 and 40 years old in good health. The chain links TRBV6-4 to TRBJ2-2; unclear D gene. CDR3 bases: TGTGCCAGCAGCCGACAGAACACCGGGGAGCTGTTTTTT. It is translated as CASSRQNTGELFF.